The entry below gives a single T cell receptor (beta chain) sequence along with its context. No antigen is known for it. This sample is part of a study of blood T cells in healthy people across ages. Study-level findings and limits: Diversity of TCR beta per million T cells declined in a roughly linear way with age.

CDR3 length: 18 amino acids. Per germline, CDR1 MDHEN and CDR2 SYDVKM. V was pared by 3 bases and J by 6 bases, with 24 bases between. Every sample yielded at least 6.5 million isolated PBMCs. For the second PCR, which ran for about 7 to 11 cycles, a sample-barcoded 5' primer and a J-beta primer mix were used. TCRdb used MiXCR to reprocess the 5' RACE reads, holding one entry per CDR3 protein. The sample yields nearly 800,000 distinct CDR3 sequences, more than 50% seen once. Source material: blood. This clonotype was sampled from a middle-aged man in good health. The rearrangement uses TRBV28 and TRBJ2-1, with D perhaps given as TRBD1 or TRBD2 (5 bases each). The CDR3 DNA is TGTGCCAGCAGTTTGTTCCATCTACGGGACGGCTTCGTCAATGAGCAGTTCTTC. It specifies CASSLFHLRDGFVNEQFF.